This T cell receptor (beta chain) was recorded in a study of cytomegalovirus exposure and HLA in healthy donors. Across the study: Among around 180 million T cells, an earlier analysis found roughly 110 million unique TCR beta sequences. General study results and limits: Earlier analysis yielded a pattern in which most TCR beta V segments were productive about 90% or about 30% of the time.

As for this clone: As yet, its antigen is unknown.

V gave up 8 bases and J gave up 6 bases, with 25 bases separating them. Germline lookup yields CDR1 SQVTM and CDR2 ANQGSEA. The CDR3 totals 15 residues. PCR employed 60 Vbeta and 13 Jbeta primers. Assay: immunoSEQ multiplex PCR; the TCRdb copy retains only in-frame clones and omits some. The sample yields 210,000 or so clones, more than 75% seen once. Sequencing was performed on PBMCs. This TCR derives from a human donor in good health. J is TRBJ1-1 and V is TRBV29-1; possible D gene TRBD1, 5 bases. The chain's CDR3 is CSLLSRDCTPPEAFF. CDR3 coding DNA: TGCAGCCTTCTCTCCCGGGACTGTACCCCTCCTGAAGCTTTCTTT.